One and the same sample provided the 5 T cell receptor beta chains below, sequenced in a study of early T cells in non-severe SARS-CoV-2 infection. TCRdb re-derived calls from the 5' RACE reads in MiXCR, one entry per CDR3 protein. The repertoire holds some 42,000 distinct CDR3 sequences, with approximately 5.9% as singletons. Sample: whole blood, taken at baseline. These receptors all stem from an adult who was a healthcare worker with PCR-confirmed SARS-CoV-2 infection or an uninfected control (not recorded which).

Ten or more counts support this clonotype. This chain joins TRBV7-8 and TRBJ1-1; no reliable D call. The germline gives CDR1 SGHVS, CDR2 FQNEAQ. CDR3 size: 12 residues. The V and J ends lost 1 base and 5 bases respectively, with 5 bases between them. In nucleotides, the CDR3 is TGTGCCAGCAGCTTAGGAAGGACTGAAGCTTTCTTT. Amino acid sequence: CASSLGRTEAFF.

In this sample, this clonotype turned up many times. The chain uses TRBV2 and TRBJ2-1, with TRBD2 matching over 9 bases. V shed 8 bases and J 3 bases; nucleotides not matched to a gene: 5. Germline CDR1 and CDR2: SNHLY and FYNNEI. There are 14 residues in the CDR3. The CDR3: CASLSGGDYNEQFF. DNA of the CDR3: TGTGCCAGCCTTAGCGGGGGAGACTACAATGAGCAGTTCTTC.

The V and J genes are TRBV30 and TRBJ2-7; 7 bases map to TRBD1. Germline-derived CDR1 and CDR2 are GTSNPN and SVGIG (reference sequence). Unmatched junction bases numbered 7, after V lost 2 bases and J lost 6 bases. The CDR3 is 13 amino acids. The chain's CDR3 is CAWSYHRGSEQYF. The CDR3, as DNA: TGTGCCTGGAGTTATCACAGGGGATCCGAGCAGTACTTC.

This clonotype was seen repeatedly, ten times or more. This sequence joins TRBV27 and TRBJ2-2; 12 bases fit TRBD1. J gave up 0 bases and V 10 bases, and 9 bases lay outside the gene matches. The germline V gene encodes CDR1 MNHEY and CDR2 SMNVEV (reference sequence). This CDR3 has 17 amino acids. The CDR3 is CATRGTGGFTNTGELFF. DNA for the CDR3: TGTGCCACCCGAGGGACAGGGGGCTTCACGAACACCGGGGAGCTGTTTTTT.

This clonotype has just one count. The chain carries TRBV12-3 or TRBV12-4 and TRBJ1-4; no reliable D call. The CDR3 has 14 residues. Deletions cut 3 bases from V and 7 bases from J, with 12 bases between. The CDR3 here is CASSFVGDGEKLFF. As DNA, the CDR3 is TGTGCCAGCAGTTTTGTGGGTGATGGTGAAAAACTGTTTTTT.